This T cell receptor beta chain appears in the sequencing data of a study of cytomegalovirus exposure and HLA in healthy donors. Findings of the study overall: Later, an analysis found that common viral pathogens appeared to be linked with several of the most significant clusters.

Donors consisted of healthy bone marrow donors. Though probably carrying unrecorded immune exposures, donors were nominally healthy at sampling. The PCR contained 60 Vbeta and 13 Jbeta primers. Authors' data handling: Later, 80 million or so unique TCR beta chains were counted in an analysis, and some 10 million of them were shared. Measured with immunoSEQ multiplex PCR; TCRdb has only the in-frame clones, and not every one. V and J calls and clone size are copied from that table; D and trimming were computed from the DNA. Its table records tens of thousands of clones. The germline V gene encodes CDR1 MDHEN and CDR2 SYDVKM. The CDR3 is 13 residues long. Trimming stripped 7 bases from V and 3 bases from J, with 12 bases between. In regard to this clone: The antigen is unknown.

Source material: PBMCs. The sequence was collected from a man between 45 and 60 years old in good health and CMV-seronegative. The rearrangement links TRBV28 to TRBJ1-2; no definite D call. This chain's CDR3 is CASTAHGDYGYTF. CDR3 sequence (DNA): TGTGCCAGCACCGCCCACGGGGACTATGGCTACACCTTC.